This entry lists 14 T cell receptor beta chains sequenced from one sample in a study of memory CD4+ T cells and cytomegalovirus serostatus. Single viable CD3+CD4+CD8-CD45RO+ cells were sorted as the memory CD4+ T cells. The table came from immunoSEQ multiplex PCR; TCRdb's copy has only in-frame clones and leaves some out. This sample carries tens of thousands of clones, 79% of them seen once, and the ten largest clones take 1.1%. Sample: memory CD4+ T cells from blood. The receptors derive from an adult in good health and CMV-seronegative.

This clone is a singleton in its sample. V and J are TRBV11-2 and TRBJ1-6; D ambiguous. Trimming pared 5 bases from V and 10 bases from J, leaving 18 bases between. The CDR3 is made up of 15 amino acids. Germline loops: CDR1 SGHAT, CDR2 FQNNGV. Written as DNA, the CDR3 is TGTGCCAGCAGCCTCAGCCTCGGGTCGGGATCACCCCTCCACTTT. Amino acids: CASSLSLGSGSPLHF.

The count of this clone is one. The rearrangement uses TRBV18 and TRBJ2-7; D might be TRBD2 (7 bases). CDR3 length: 14 residues. The V and J ends lost 2 bases and 2 bases respectively, with 10 bases between them. Per germline, CDR1 KGHSH and CDR2 LQKENI. CDR3 loop: CASSPGGATYEQYF. CDR3 sequence (DNA): TGTGCCAGCTCACCAGGGGGGGCCACCTACGAGCAGTACTTC.

This rearrangement joins TRBV7-9 to TRBJ2-1; the D gene could be TRBD1 or TRBD2 (5 bases each). The CDR3 sequence is 15 residues long. In germline, CDR1 is SEHNR, CDR2 FQNEAQ (reference sequence). The V end was cut by 3 bases, the J end by 3 bases, with 12 bases between. The CDR3 region is CASSLGLAGYNEQFF. In DNA form, the CDR3 reads TGTGCCAGCAGCTTGGGGCTAGCCGGCTACAATGAGCAGTTCTTC.

The rearrangement links TRBV7-8 to TRBJ1-1; TRBD1 matches 8 bases. J gave up 7 bases and V 1 base, and 2 bases lay outside the gene matches. Per germline, CDR1 SGHVS and CDR2 FQNEAQ. The CDR3 length is 13 residues. The CDR3, as DNA: TGTGCCAGCAGCTTAGGGGGACAGGTTGAAGCTTTCTTT. This encodes CASSLGGQVEAFF.

This chain uses TRBV18 with TRBJ2-3; D call uncertain. The CDR3 is made up of 13 amino acids. V was pared by 2 bases and J by 5 bases, with 8 bases between. The V gene's germline CDR1 is KGHSH and CDR2 LQKENI. The CDR3 here is CASSPRAQDTQYF. CDR3 DNA: TGTGCCAGCTCACCAAGGGCCCAAGATACGCAGTATTTT.

The chain carries TRBV9 and TRBJ2-1; D is unclear. This CDR3 region has 13 residues. Per the germline V gene, CDR1 is SGDLS and CDR2 is YYNGEE. Trimming cost V 0 bases and J 10 bases, with 11 bases left between them. The CDR3 region has the DNA TGTGCCAGCAGCGTAGTTACATTGGGGGAGCAGTTCTTC. It codes for CASSVVTLGEQFF. Filled out from reference TRBV9 and TRBJ2-1, the complete variable domain reads DSGVTQTPKHLITATGQRVTLRCSPRSGDLSVYWYQQSLDQGLQFLIQYYNGEERAKGNILERFSAQQFPDLHSELNLSSLELGDSALYFCASSVVTLGEQFFGPGTRLTVL.

The chain carries TRBV5-4 and TRBJ2-7; TRBD2 matches 14 bases. Germline-derived CDR1 and CDR2 are SGHNT and YYREEE (reference sequence). This CDR3 is built from 15 residues. J was trimmed by 5 bases and V by 3 bases; bases with no gene match: 4. CDR3 DNA: TGTGCCAGCAGCTACGGGACTAGCGGGAGCGACGAGCAGTACTTC. Its translation is CASSYGTSGSDEQYF.

This clone was picked up a small number of times. CDR3 region: CASSLPGQQEKLFF. The CDR3 DNA reads as TGTGCCAGCAGCCTTCCGGGACAGCAGGAAAAACTGTTTTTT. V usage is TRBV28 and J usage is TRBJ1-4; 7 bases are shared with TRBD1. This CDR3 contains 14 residues. Germline V gene sequence: CDR1 MDHEN, CDR2 SYDVKM. The V gene end was trimmed by 6 bases and the J gene end by 8 bases; junction bases not matched to a gene: 9.

A single count supports this clone. The chain uses TRBV1 and TRBJ2-1; the table assigns TRBD2, which was not confirmed against the DNA. TRBV1 is shown as a pseudogene. The CDR3 has 13 residues. CDR3 protein: CTSSQEWRDWQFF. The CDR3 nucleotides are TGCACCAGCAGCCAAGAGTGGCGGGACTGGCAGTTCTTC.

This clone appeared a few times. The chain carries TRBV10-3 and TRBJ1-1; D is uncertain. The CDR3 spans 12 residues. Germline CDR1 and CDR2: ENHRY and SYGVKD. Trimming cost V 3 bases and J 2 bases, with 4 bases left between them. The CDR3 sequence: CAISERNTEAFF. DNA of the CDR3: TGTGCCATCAGTGAAAGAAACACTGAAGCTTTCTTT.

CDR3: CASSFLGAMSPLHF. DNA of the CDR3: TGTGCCAGCAGTTTTCTGGGGGCGATGTCACCCCTCCACTTT. The V gene is TRBV6-6, the J gene TRBJ1-6, with a possible D match to TRBD1 (6 bases). V gave up 4 bases and J gave up 10 bases, with 14 bases separating them. CDR3 length equals 14 residues. The germline gives CDR1 MNHNY, CDR2 SVGAGI (reference sequence).

The chain combines TRBV2 with TRBJ2-7; D gene ambiguous. The CDR3 spans 12 residues. From germline, CDR1 is SNHLY and CDR2 FYNNEI. V lost 0 bases and J 6 bases, leaving 6 bases between the germline ends. The DNA of the CDR3 is TGTGCCAGCAGTGAAGCCTCAGCCGAGCAGTACTTC. Amino acids: CASSEASAEQYF.

V gene TRBV5-6 combines with J gene TRBJ1-4, with D possibly matching TRBD1 (5 bases). This CDR3 spans 12 amino acids. V was pared by 6 bases and J by 6 bases, with 9 bases between. In germline, CDR1 is SGHDT, CDR2 YYEEEE. The CDR3 loop is CASNRGDEKLFF. The CDR3 coding sequence is TGTGCCAGCAATAGGGGTGATGAAAAACTGTTTTTT.

This chain joins TRBV5-1 and TRBJ2-6; D remains ambiguous. Germline V gives CDR1 SGHRS, CDR2 YFSETQ. Trimming cost V 6 bases and J 0 bases, with 7 bases left between them. The CDR3 length is 14 residues. CDR3 residues: CASTPDSGANVLTF. The DNA of the CDR3 is TGCGCCAGCACGCCTGACTCTGGGGCCAACGTCCTGACTTTC.